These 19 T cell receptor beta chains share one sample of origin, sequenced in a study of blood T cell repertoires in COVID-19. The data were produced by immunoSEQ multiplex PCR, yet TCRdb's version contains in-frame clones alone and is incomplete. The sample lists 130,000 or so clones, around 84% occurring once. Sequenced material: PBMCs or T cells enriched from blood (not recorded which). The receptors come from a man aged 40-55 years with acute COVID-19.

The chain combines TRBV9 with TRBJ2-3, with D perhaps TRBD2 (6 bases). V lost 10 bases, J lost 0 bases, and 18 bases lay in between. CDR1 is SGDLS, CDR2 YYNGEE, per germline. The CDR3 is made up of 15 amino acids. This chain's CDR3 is CASGGLQPSTDTQYF. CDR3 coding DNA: TGTGCCTCCGGGGGACTGCAACCTAGCACAGATACGCAGTATTTT.

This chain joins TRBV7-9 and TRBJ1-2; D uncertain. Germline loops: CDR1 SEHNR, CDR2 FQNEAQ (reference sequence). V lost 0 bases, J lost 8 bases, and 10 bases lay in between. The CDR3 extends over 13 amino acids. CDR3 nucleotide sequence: TGTGCCAGCAGCTTAGCGTATCCGGGAGGCTACACCTTC. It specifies CASSLAYPGGYTF.

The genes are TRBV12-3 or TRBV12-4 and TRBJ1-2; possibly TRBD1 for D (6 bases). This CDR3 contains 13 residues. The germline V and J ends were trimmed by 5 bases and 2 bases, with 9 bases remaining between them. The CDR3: CASSPTGNYGYTF. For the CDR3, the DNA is TGTGCCAGCAGTCCCACAGGGAACTATGGCTACACCTTC.

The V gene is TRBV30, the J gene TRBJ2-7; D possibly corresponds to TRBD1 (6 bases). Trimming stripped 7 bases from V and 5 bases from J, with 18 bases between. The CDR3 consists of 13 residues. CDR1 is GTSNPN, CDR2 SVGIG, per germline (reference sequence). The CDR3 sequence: CAFTQGVGNEQYF. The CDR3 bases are TGTGCCTTCACACAGGGCGTAGGAAACGAGCAGTACTTC.

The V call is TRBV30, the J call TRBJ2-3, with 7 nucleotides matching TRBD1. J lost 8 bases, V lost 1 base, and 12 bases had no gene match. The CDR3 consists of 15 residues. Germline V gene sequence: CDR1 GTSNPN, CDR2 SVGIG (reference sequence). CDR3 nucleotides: TGTGCCTGGAGTGAAACAGGGGTAAAAGGAGGTACGCAGTATTTT. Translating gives CAWSETGVKGGTQYF. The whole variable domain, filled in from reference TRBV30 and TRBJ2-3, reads SQTIHQWPATLVQPVGSPLSLECTVEGTSNPNLYWYRQAAGRGLQLLFYSVGIGQISSEVPQNLSASRPQDRQFILSSKKLLLSDSGFYLCAWSETGVKGGTQYFGPGTRLTVL.

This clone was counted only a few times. This CDR3 is CASSASGGNQPQHF. Written as DNA, the CDR3 is TGTGCCAGCAGTGCCTCAGGGGGCAATCAGCCCCAGCATTTT. This chain links TRBV2 with TRBJ1-5; the D gene is possibly TRBD1 (6 bases). Trimming pared 4 bases from V and 2 bases from J, leaving 9 bases between. Looked up from germline, CDR1 is SNHLY and CDR2 is FYNNEI. This CDR3 region has 14 residues.

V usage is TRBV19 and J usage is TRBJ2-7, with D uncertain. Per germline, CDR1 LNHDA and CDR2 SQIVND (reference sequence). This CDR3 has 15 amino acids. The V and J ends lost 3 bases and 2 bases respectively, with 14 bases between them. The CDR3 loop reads CASSIGDGVTYEQYF. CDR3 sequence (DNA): TGTGCCAGTAGTATTGGCGACGGAGTGACCTACGAGCAGTACTTC. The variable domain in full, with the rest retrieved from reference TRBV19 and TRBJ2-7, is DGGITQSPKYLFRKEGQNVTLSCEQNLNHDAMYWYRQDPGQGLRLIYYSQIVNDFQKGDIAEGYSVSREKKESFPLTVTSAQKNPTAFYLCASSIGDGVTYEQYFGPGTRLTVT.

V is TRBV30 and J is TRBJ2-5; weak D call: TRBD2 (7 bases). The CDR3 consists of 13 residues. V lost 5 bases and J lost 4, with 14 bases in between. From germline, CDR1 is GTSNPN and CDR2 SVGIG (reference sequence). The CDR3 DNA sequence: TGTGCCTGGTCTAGGGGGGGCGGAGAGACCCAGTACTTC. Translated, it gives CAWSRGGGETQYF.

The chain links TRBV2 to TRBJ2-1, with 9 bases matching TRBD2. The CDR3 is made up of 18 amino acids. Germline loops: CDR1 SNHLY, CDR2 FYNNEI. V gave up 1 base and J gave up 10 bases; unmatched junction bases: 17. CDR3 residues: CASSEGPPGTSSYREQFF. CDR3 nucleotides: TGTGCCAGCAGTGAAGGCCCCCCCGGGACTAGCTCCTACAGGGAGCAGTTCTTC.

CDR3 coding DNA: TGTGCCACCAGTGACCCGACTAGCGGGAGGGCCGGATACAATGAGCAGTTCTTC. Amino acid sequence: CATSDPTSGRAGYNEQFF. The chain uses TRBV24-1 and TRBJ2-1; TRBD2 matches 14 bases. CDR3 length: 18 amino acids. V lost 4 bases to trimming and J lost 4 bases; unmatched junction nucleotides: 8. Germline V lookup: CDR1 KGHDR, CDR2 SFDVKD.

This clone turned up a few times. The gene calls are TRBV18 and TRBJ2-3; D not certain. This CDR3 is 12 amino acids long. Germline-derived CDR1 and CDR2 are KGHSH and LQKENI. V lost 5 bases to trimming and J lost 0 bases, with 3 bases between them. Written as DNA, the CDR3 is TGTGCCAGCTCATCTAGCACAGATACGCAGTATTTT. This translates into CASSSSTDTQYF. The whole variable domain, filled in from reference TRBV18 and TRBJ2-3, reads NAGVMQNPRHLVRRRGQEARLRCSPMKGHSHVYWYRQLPEEGLKFMVYLQKENIIDESGMPKERFSAEFPKEGPSILRIQQVVRGDSAAYFCASSSSTDTQYFGPGTRLTVL.

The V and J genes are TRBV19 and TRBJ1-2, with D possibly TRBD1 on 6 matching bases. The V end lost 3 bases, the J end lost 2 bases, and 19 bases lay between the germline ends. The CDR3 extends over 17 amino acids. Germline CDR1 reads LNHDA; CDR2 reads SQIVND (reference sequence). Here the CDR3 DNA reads TGTGCCAGTAGTATCGACAGGTCGGTTCTCCTCAACTATGGCTACACCTTC. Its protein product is CASSIDRSVLLNYGYTF.

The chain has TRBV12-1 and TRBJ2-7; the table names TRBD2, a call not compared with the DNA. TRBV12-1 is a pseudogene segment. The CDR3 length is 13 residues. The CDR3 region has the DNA TGTGCCAGCCCTAGCGGGAGAAAGCTCGAGCAGTACTTC. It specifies CASPSGRKLEQYF.

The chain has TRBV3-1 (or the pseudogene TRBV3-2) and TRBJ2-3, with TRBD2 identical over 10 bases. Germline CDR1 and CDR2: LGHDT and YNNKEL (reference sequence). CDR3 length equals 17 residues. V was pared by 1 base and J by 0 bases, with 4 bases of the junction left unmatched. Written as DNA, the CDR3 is TGTGCCAGCAGCCAAGCAACTAGCGGGACCAGCACAGATACGCAGTATTTT. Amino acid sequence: CASSQATSGTSTDTQYF.

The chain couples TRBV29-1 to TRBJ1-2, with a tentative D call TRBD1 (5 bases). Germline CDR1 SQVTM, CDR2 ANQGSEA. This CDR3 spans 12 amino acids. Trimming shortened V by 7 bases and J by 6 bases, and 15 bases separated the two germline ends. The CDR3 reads CSAWGEANGYTF. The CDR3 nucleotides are TGCAGCGCTTGGGGGGAGGCGAATGGCTACACCTTC.

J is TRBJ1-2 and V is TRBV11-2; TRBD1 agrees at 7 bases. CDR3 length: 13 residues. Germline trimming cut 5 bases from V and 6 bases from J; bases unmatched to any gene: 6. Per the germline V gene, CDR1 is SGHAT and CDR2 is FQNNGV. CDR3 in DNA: TGTGCCAGCAGCCCCGGACAGGAGCATGGCTACACCTTC. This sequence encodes CASSPGQEHGYTF.

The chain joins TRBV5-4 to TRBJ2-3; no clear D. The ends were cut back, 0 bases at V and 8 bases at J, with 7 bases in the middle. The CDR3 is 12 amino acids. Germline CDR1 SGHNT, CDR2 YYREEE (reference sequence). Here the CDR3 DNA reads TGTGCCAGCAGCTTGGACTCCTTTACGCAGTATTTT. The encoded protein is CASSLDSFTQYF.

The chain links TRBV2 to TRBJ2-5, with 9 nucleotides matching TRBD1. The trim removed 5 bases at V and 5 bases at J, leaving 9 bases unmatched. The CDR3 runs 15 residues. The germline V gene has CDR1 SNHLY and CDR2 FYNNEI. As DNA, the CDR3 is TGTGCCAGCAGTCCCTCAACAGGGGGCGCGGAGACCCAGTACTTC. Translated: CASSPSTGGAETQYF.

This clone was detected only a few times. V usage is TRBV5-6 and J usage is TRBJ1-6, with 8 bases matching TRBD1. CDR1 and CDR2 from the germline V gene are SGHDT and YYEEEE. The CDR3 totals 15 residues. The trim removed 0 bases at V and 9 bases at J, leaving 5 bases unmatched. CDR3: CASSLEGRGPSPLHF. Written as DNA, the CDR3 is TGTGCCAGCAGCTTGGAAGGCAGGGGGCCTTCACCCCTCCACTTT.